This T cell receptor (beta chain) is drawn from a study of CD8+CD57+ T cells in acquired aplastic anemia. Study background: Healthy donors averaged about 11 million reads for CD4+ cells.

Genomic DNA templated the TCR beta VDJ and CDR3 profiling. Each CDR3 protein is one row after TCRdb ran MiXCR on the reads. The sample contains 150,000 to 200,000 distinct CDR3 sequences, 63% of which appear only once. The CDR3 loop spans 13 amino acids. J lost 5 bases, V lost 4 bases, and 1 base had no gene match. Germline V gene lookup returns CDR1 DFQATT and CDR2 SNEGSKA (reference sequence). This clonotype was detected only a few times. Its antigen is as yet unknown. Study results and limitations: It was found that about 31 CD8+ CDR3 sequences were shared between patients and controls.

The clonotype comes from a human donor in good health. The chain joins TRBV20-1 to TRBJ2-1, with 11 bases identical to TRBD2. Sequencing was performed on sorted CD4+, CD8+, or CD8+CD57+ T cells (not recorded which) from PBMCs. CDR3 DNA: TGCAGTGCTAAGGGACTAGCGGACAATGAGCAGTTCTTC. This gives the protein CSAKGLADNEQFF.